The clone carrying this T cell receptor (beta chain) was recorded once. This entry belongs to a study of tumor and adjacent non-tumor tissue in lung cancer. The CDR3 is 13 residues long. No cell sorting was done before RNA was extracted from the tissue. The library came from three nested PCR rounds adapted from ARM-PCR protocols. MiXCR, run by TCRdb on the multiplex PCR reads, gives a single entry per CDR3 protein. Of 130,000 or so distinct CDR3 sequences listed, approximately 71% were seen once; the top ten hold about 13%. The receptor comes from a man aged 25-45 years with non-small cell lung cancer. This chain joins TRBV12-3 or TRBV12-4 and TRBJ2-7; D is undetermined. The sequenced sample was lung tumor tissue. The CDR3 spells CTNSFYVGGEQYF. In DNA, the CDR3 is TGTACCAACAGTTTCTACGTCGGTGGGGAGCAGTACTTC.